The 9 T cell receptor beta chains reported below all come from one sample, sequenced in a study of blood T cells in healthy people across ages. For the second PCR, which ran for about 6 to 11 cycles, a sample-barcoded 5' primer and a J-beta primer mix were used. Each CDR3 protein gets one entry after TCRdb re-called the 5' RACE reads with MiXCR. The sample comprises 1.5 million to 2 million distinct CDR3 sequences, roughly two fifths of which are singletons, and approximately 22% rests with the top ten. Sequenced input: blood. These receptors all stem from a human donor in good health.

This chain joins TRBV9 and TRBJ2-7, with TRBD2 matching over 10 bases. From germline, CDR1 is SGDLS and CDR2 YYNGEE. CDR3 length equals 14 residues. Trimming at V came to 4 bases and at J to 5 bases, leaving 6 bases not matched to a gene. CDR3 residues: CASSSGTSVHEQYF. In nucleotides, the CDR3 is TGTGCCAGCAGCAGCGGGACTAGCGTCCACGAGCAGTACTTC. Using reference TRBV9 and TRBJ2-7 for the parts outside the CDR3, the full variable domain is DSGVTQTPKHLITATGQRVTLRCSPRSGDLSVYWYQQSLDQGLQFLIQYYNGEERAKGNILERFSAQQFPDLHSELNLSSLELGDSALYFCASSSGTSVHEQYFGPGTRLTVT.

This clonotype was observed a few times. This rearrangement joins TRBV5-1 to TRBJ1-1; D remains unclear. V lost 4 bases, J lost 1 base, and 11 bases lay in between. Germline values: CDR1 SGHRS, CDR2 YFSETQ. This CDR3 comprises 14 residues. CDR3: CASSAITGNTEAFF. The CDR3 DNA is TGCGCCAGCAGCGCCATAACGGGGAACACTGAAGCTTTCTTT.

This clonotype was counted only a few times. The J gene is TRBJ2-5, the V gene TRBV12-3 or TRBV12-4, with TRBD2 as a possible D gene (5 bases). Trimming removed 4 bases from V and 4 bases from J, with 22 bases in between. The CDR3 has 17 amino acids. The CDR3: CASSSGIGQEKGETQYF. The CDR3 bases are TGTGCCAGCAGTTCGGGGATCGGGCAGGAAAAGGGAGAGACCCAGTACTTC.

This clonotype was observed a few times. The V and J genes are TRBV15 and TRBJ1-2; 8 bases line up with TRBD1. J lost 4 bases, V lost 5 bases, and 15 bases had no gene match. Looked up from germline, CDR1 is LNHNV and CDR2 is YYDKDF (reference sequence). This CDR3 comprises 17 residues. CDR3 DNA sequence: TGTGCCACCAGCTCAGGGCAGGGGGCGATTCGTAGCTATGGCTACACCTTC. Residues: CATSSGQGAIRSYGYTF.

This clonotype was seen just once. The chain carries TRBV6-5 and TRBJ2-2; 10 bases match TRBD1. The CDR3 has 16 residues. The germline gives CDR1 MNHEY, CDR2 SVGAGI. V lost 4 bases to trimming and J lost 7 bases; unmatched junction nucleotides: 9. As DNA, the CDR3 is TGTGCCAGCAGTTGGGCAGGGACAGGGGTTGGCGGGGAGCTGTTTTTT. Protein product: CASSWAGTGVGGELFF.

A few counts support this clonotype. The J gene is TRBJ2-1, the V gene TRBV7-2, with D possibly matching TRBD2 (5 bases). The CDR3 sequence is 14 residues long. Germline assignment: CDR1 SGHTA and CDR2 FQGNSA. V shed 5 bases and J shed 9 bases, with 17 bases lying between them. This CDR3 is CASSTSVMSGEQFF. DNA of the CDR3: TGTGCCAGCAGCACCTCAGTGATGAGCGGTGAGCAGTTCTTC.

About this clonotype: An end of the junction differs from the germline gene, which may be a read error. This rearrangement joins TRBV13 to TRBJ2-1, with D perhaps matching TRBD2 (5 bases). Germline V gene data show CDR1 as PRHDT and CDR2 as FYEKMQ (reference sequence). This CDR3 has 11 residues. The CDR3, as DNA: TGTGCCAGCAGCGCAGACGGGGTCTTCCTCTTC. Encoded protein: CASSADGVFLF.

In this sample, this clonotype turned up many times. The chain uses TRBV29-1 and TRBJ2-7; 9 bases agree with TRBD2. Germline CDR1 SQVTM, CDR2 ANQGSEA. Trimming at V came to 4 bases and at J to 6 bases, leaving 7 bases not matched to a gene. The CDR3 is 13 amino acids. The CDR3: CSVVSAGGVEQYF. The CDR3 region has the DNA TGCAGCGTTGTATCCGCGGGGGGGGTCGAGCAGTACTTC.

This clonotype has a handful of counts. V is TRBV4-3 and J is TRBJ2-5, with 9 bases matching TRBD2. The CDR3 spans 17 residues. Germline V gives CDR1 LGHNA, CDR2 YSLEER. The ends lost 3 bases at V and 1 base at J; junction bases unmatched: 9. The CDR3 nucleotides are TGCGCCAGCAGCCAGAGGCTAGCGGGAATCCTCCAAGAGACCCAGTACTTC. Encoded protein: CASSQRLAGILQETQYF.